This T cell receptor (beta chain) comes out of a study of T cell changes during pregnancy in multiple sclerosis. Profiled with immunoSEQ multiplex PCR; TCRdb holds only in-frame clones, not every one. The sample holds roughly 100,000 clones, about 90% seen once. CDR1 and CDR2 (germline): MGHRA, YSYEKL. The CDR3 is made up of 15 amino acids. With 1 base removed from V and 3 bases from J, the gap between germline ends came to 10 bases. This chain connects TRBV4-1 to TRBJ1-3; D might be TRBD1 (6 bases). This TCR derives from a female donor with multiple sclerosis, enrolled in a pregnancy study. The sequenced sample was peripheral blood, obtained after pregnancy. The CDR3 nucleotides read TGCGCCAGCAGCCAAGCCACAGGGAATGGAAACACCATATATTTT. Its translation is CASSQATGNGNTIYF.